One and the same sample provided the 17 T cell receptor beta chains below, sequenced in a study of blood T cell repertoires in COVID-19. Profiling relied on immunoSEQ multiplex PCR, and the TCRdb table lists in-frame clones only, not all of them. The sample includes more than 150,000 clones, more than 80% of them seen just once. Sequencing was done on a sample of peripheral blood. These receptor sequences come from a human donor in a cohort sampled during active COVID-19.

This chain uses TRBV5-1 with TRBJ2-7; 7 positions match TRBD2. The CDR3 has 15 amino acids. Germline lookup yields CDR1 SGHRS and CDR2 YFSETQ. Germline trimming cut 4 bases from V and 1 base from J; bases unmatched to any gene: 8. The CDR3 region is CASSLAAGISYEQYF. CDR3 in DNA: TGCGCCAGCAGCCTAGCGGCAGGGATTTCCTACGAGCAGTACTTC. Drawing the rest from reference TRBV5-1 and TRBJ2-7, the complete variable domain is KAGVTQTPRYLIKTRGQQVTLSCSPISGHRSVSWYQQTPGQGLQFLFEYFSETQRNKGNFPGRFSGRQFSNSRSEMNVSTLELGDSALYLCASSLAAGISYEQYFGPGTRLTVT.

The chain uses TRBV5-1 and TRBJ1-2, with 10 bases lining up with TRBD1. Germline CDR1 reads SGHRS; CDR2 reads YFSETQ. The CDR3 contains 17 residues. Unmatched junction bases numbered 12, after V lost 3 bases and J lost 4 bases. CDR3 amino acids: CASSSGDRQGASYGYTF. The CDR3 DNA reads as TGCGCCAGCAGCTCGGGGGATAGACAGGGGGCCTCCTATGGCTACACCTTC.

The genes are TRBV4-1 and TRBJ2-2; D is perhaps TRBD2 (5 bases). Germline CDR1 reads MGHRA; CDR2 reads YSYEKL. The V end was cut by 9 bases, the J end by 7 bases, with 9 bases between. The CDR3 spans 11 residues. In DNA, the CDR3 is TGCGCCAGTGAGGGAAGCGGGGAGCTGTTTTTT. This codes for CASEGSGELFF.

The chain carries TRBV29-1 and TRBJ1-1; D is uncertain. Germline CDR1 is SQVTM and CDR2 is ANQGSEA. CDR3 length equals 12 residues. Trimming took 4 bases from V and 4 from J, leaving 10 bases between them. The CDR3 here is CSVVGGPTEAFF. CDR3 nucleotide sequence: TGCAGCGTTGTAGGAGGACCCACTGAAGCTTTCTTT.

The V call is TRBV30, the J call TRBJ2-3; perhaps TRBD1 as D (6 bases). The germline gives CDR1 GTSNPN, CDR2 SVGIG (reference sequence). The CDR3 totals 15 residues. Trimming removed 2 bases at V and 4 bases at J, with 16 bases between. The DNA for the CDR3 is TGTGCCTGGAGTTGGACAGTACGGCGCTCAGATACGCAGTATTTT. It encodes CAWSWTVRRSDTQYF. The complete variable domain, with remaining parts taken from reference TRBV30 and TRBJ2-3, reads SQTIHQWPATLVQPVGSPLSLECTVEGTSNPNLYWYRQAAGRGLQLLFYSVGIGQISSEVPQNLSASRPQDRQFILSSKKLLLSDSGFYLCAWSWTVRRSDTQYFGPGTRLTVL.

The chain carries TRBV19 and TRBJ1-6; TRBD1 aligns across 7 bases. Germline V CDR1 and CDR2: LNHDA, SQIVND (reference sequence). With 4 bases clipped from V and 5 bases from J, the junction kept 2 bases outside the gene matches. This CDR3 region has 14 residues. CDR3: CASSRDSDNSPLHF. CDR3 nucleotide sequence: TGTGCCAGTAGTAGGGACAGCGATAATTCACCCCTCCACTTT. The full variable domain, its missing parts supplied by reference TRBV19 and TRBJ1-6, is DGGITQSPKYLFRKEGQNVTLSCEQNLNHDAMYWYRQDPGQGLRLIYYSQIVNDFQKGDIAEGYSVSREKKESFPLTVTSAQKNPTAFYLCASSRDSDNSPLHFGNGTRLTVT.

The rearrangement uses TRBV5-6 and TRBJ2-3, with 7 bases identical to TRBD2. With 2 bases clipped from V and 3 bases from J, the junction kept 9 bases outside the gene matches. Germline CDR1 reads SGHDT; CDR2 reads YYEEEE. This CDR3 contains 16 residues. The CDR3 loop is CASSFLGGGVTDTQYF. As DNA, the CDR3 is TGTGCCAGCAGCTTTCTCGGTGGGGGGGTGACAGATACGCAGTATTTT.

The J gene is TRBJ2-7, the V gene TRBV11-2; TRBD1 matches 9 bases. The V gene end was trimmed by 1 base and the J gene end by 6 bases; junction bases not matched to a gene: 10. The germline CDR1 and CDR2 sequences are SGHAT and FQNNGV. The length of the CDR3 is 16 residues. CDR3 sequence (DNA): TGTGCCAGCAGCTTAGGAACAGGGGGCCCAAGAGGCGAGCAGTACTTC. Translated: CASSLGTGGPRGEQYF.

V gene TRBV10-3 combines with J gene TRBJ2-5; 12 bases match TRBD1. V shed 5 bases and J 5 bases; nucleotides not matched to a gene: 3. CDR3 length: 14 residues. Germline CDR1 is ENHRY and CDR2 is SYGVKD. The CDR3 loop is CAISRDRGHETQYF. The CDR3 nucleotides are TGTGCCATCAGTAGGGACAGGGGGCATGAGACCCAGTACTTC.

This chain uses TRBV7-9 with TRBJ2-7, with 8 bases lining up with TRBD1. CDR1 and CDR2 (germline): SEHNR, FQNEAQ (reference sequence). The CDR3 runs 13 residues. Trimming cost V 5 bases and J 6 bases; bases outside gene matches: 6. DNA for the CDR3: TGTGCCAGCAGCCCCCAGGGGGCGGCCGAGCAGTACTTC. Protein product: CASSPQGAAEQYF.

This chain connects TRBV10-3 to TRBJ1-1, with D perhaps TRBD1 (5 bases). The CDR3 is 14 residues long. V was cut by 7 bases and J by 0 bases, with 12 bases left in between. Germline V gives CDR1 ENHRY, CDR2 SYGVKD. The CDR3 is CAITRTNMNTEAFF. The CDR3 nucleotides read TGTGCCATCACCAGGACAAACATGAACACTGAAGCTTTCTTT.

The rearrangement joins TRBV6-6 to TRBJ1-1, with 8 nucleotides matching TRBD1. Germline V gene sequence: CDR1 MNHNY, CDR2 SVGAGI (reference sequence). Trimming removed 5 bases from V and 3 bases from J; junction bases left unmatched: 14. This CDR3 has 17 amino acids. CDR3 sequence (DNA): TGTGCCAGCAGTCTCCCGGGACAGGTTGTCGGTTACACTGAAGCTTTCTTT. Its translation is CASSLPGQVVGYTEAFF.

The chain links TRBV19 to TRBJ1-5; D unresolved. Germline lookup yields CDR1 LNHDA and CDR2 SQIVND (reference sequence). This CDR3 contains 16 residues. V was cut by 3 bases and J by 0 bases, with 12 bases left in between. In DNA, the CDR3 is TGTGCCAGTAGTATGCTGTGGGAGACTAGCAATCAGCCCCAGCATTTT. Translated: CASSMLWETSNQPQHF.

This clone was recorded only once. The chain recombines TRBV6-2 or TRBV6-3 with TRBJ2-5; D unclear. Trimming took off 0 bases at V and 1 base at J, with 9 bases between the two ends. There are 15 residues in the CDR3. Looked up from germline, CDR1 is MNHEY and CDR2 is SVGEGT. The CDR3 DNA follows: TGTGCCAGCAGTTACTCTCTGGAGCGCCAAGAGACCCAGTACTTC. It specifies CASSYSLERQETQYF.

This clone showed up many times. CDR3 bases: TGCGCCAGCAGCGCCGGGACAGGGGGGTACCAAGAGACCCAGTACTTC. It yields the protein CASSAGTGGYQETQYF. This chain joins TRBV5-1 and TRBJ2-5; 11 bases match TRBD1. The CDR3 length is 16 residues. Germline CDR1 and CDR2: SGHRS and YFSETQ. Trimming removed 4 bases from V and 0 bases from J; junction bases left unmatched: 5.

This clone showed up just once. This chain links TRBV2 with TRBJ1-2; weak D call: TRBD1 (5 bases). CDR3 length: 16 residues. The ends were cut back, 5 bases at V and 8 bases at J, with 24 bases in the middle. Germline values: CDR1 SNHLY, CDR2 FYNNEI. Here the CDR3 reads CASSRRGGDGSLGYTF. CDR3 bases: TGTGCCAGCAGTCGGAGAGGAGGGGATGGTTCGTTAGGCTACACCTTC.

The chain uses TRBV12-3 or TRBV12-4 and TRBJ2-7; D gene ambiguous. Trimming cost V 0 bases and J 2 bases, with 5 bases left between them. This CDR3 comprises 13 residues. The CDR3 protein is CASSLATTYEQYF. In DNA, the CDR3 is TGTGCCAGCAGTTTAGCGACAACCTACGAGCAGTACTTC.